These T cell receptor beta chains were read from a single sample in a study of response to subunit inactivated influenza vaccine. TCRdb analysed the RT-PCR reads with MiXCR anew, one entry per CDR3 protein. The profile shows 700,000 to 900,000 distinct CDR3 sequences, 21% of them singletons. The specimen was PBMCs from blood, collected roughly 5 days after vaccination. These receptors were collected from a man aged 50 to 60 who received an inactivated influenza vaccine. CDR3s include the opening cysteine and the closing phenylalanine or tryptophan. The D gene is left open where the match is weak. Expanded clones are given a class, and other clones once, few, many or no size at all.

v_call	clone_size	d_call	j_call	cdr3_nt	cdr3_aa
TRBV4-2	-	-	TRBJ2-7	TGTGCCAGCAGCCAGGGGGTATCCAGAACCTACGAGCAGTACTTC	CASSQGVSRTYEQYF
TRBV5-6	once	-	TRBJ2-5	TGTGCCAGCAGCTTGGGTTGGTACCAGGAGACCCAGTACTTC	CASSLGWYQETQYF
TRBV11-2	-	-	TRBJ1-1	TGTGCCAGCAGCTTAGACCCTCGCGGAAACACTGAAGCTTTCTTT	CASSLDPRGNTEAFF
TRBV28	-	-	TRBJ2-5	TGTGCCACCCCTCACAGCCGGGGGGAGACCCAGTACTTC	CATPHSRGETQYF
TRBV6-2/TRBV6-3	-	TRBD1	TRBJ1-5	TGTGCCAGCAGACCCCTGGGGGGACAGGACAATCAGCCCCAGCATTTT	CASRPLGGQDNQPQHF
TRBV7-3	few	-	TRBJ2-7	TGTGCCAGCAGCTTAAATGGGGGAGGCGAGCAGTACTTC	CASSLNGGGEQYF
TRBV27	-	-	TRBJ2-7	TGTGCCAGCAGTTTATCCGGCCCGTACTACGAGCAGTACTTC	CASSLSGPYYEQYF
TRBV12-3/TRBV12-4	many	-	TRBJ1-1	TGTGCCAGCAGCTTACAAGGGACGGTGAACACTGAAGCTTTCTTT	CASSLQGTVNTEAFF
TRBV24-1	-	-	TRBJ2-2	TGTGCCACCGCTGGACAGCAAAACACCGGGGAGCTGTTTTTT	CATAGQQNTGELFF
TRBV11-2	few	-	TRBJ2-1	TGTGCCAGCAATAAGGGGGGGGCTCGGGATAGCTCCTACAATGAGCAGTTCTTC	CASNKGGARDSSYNEQFF
TRBV28	-	TRBD1	TRBJ1-5	TGTGCCAGCAGAACGGACAGGGTGGTTCAGCCCCAGCATTTT	CASRTDRVVQPQHF